The clone carrying this TCR beta chain was counted once. Genomic DNA constituted the template upon which TCR beta VDJ and CDR3 profiling was performed. From the reads, TCRdb called clonotypes with MiXCR, one entry per CDR3 protein. Counted here are tens of thousands of distinct CDR3 sequences, roughly half occurring once; the ten biggest clones make up approximately 61%. CDR3 length: 13 amino acids. Per germline, CDR1 SGHVS and CDR2 FNYEAQ. Trimming took off 5 bases at V and 8 bases at J, with 10 bases between the two ends. The source of the sample is a study of CD8+CD57+ T cells in acquired aplastic anemia.

Sequenced input: sorted CD4+, CD8+, or CD8+CD57+ T cells (not recorded which) from PBMCs. This chain connects TRBV7-6 to TRBJ1-6, with D unresolved. The sequence was obtained from a human donor in good health, serving as a control. The CDR3 spells CASSPRWDSPLHF. The CDR3 DNA reads TGTGCCAGCAGCCCCCGATGGGATTCACCCCTCCACTTT.